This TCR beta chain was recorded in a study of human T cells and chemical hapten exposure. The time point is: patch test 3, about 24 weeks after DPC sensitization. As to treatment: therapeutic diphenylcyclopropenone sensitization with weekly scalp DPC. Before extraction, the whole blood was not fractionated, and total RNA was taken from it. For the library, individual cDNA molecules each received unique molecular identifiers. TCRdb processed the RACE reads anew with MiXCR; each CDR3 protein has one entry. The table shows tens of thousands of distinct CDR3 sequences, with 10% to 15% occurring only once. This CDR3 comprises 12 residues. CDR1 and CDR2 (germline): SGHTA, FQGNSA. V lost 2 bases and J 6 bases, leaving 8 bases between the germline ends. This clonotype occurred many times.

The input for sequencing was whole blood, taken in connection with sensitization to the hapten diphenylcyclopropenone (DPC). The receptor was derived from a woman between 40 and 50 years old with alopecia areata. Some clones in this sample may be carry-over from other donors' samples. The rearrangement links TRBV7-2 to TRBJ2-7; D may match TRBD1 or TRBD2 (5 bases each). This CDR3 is CASSLSGTEQYF. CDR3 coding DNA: TGTGCCAGCAGCTTATCCGGGACCGAGCAGTACTTC.